This T cell receptor beta chain was retrieved from a study of T cells expressing NK-cell markers. Study as a whole: Sorted CD3+CD56-NKG2C+, CD3+CD56+NKG2C+ and CD3+CD56+NKG2C- T cells supplied the TCR beta repertoires. HCMV serostatus: seven of eight sequenced donors positive, one negative.

Whole-study findings and limits: Unclear, still, was the HCMV specificity of the expanded NKG2C+ T cell clones. Dominant NKG2C+ clonotypes made up roughly 1.0-7.0% of CD8+ T cells in roughly 6 donors.

This CDR3 spans 14 amino acids. Germline V gene sequence: CDR1 SGHTA, CDR2 FQGNSA. TCRdb re-called the 5' RACE reads and gives one entry per CDR3 protein, without DNA. Its clone listing holds more than 120,000 distinct CDR3 sequences. As regards this clonotype: As yet, its antigen is unknown.

Input material: blood T cells: a sorted CD56 or NKG2C T cell subset, CD4+ or CD8+ T cells, or bulk PBMC T cells (not recorded which). This receptor was obtained from a young man in good health. The chain carries TRBV7-2 and TRBJ2-2; TCRdb's D call, TRBD2, is unchecked because there is no DNA. CDR3 region: CASSFTSGIRELFF.